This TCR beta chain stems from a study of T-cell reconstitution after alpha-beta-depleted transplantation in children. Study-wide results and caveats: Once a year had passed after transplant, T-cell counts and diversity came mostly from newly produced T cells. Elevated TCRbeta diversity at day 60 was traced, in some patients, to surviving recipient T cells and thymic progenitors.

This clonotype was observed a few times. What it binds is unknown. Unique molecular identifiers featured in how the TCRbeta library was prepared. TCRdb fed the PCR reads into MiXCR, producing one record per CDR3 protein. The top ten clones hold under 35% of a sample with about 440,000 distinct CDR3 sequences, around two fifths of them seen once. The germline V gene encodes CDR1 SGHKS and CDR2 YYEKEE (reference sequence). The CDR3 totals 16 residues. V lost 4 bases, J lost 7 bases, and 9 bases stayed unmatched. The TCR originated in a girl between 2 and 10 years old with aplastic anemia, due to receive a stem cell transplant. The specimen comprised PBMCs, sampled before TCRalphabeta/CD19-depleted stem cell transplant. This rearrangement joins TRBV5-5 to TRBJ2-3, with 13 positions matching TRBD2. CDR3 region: CASSRPPGTSGNTQYF. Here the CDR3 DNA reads TGTGCCAGCAGCCGCCCCCCCGGGACTAGCGGGAATACGCAGTATTTT. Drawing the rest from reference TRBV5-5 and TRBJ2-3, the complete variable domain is DAGVTQSPTHLIKTRGQQVTLRCSPISGHKSVSWYQQVLGQGPQFIFQYYEKEERGRGNFPDRFSARQFPNYSSELNVNALLLGDSALYLCASSRPPGTSGNTQYFGPGTRLTVL.